A selection of T cell receptor beta chains follows, all from one sample in a study of response to subunit inactivated influenza vaccine. In TCRdb, the RT-PCR reads were re-called with MiXCR into one record per CDR3 protein. The sample includes about 610,000 distinct CDR3 sequences, approximately 14% of them seen just once. The sample consisted of PBMCs from blood, taken approximately 12 days after vaccination. The source of these receptors is a man aged 50-60 years who received an inactivated influenza vaccine. Each CDR3 is given with its conserved first and last residue. The D gene is left open where the match is weak. Rows may omit the clone size; those that give it use once, few, many or a size class.

J gene | clone size | V gene | D gene | CDR3 DNA | CDR3 protein
TRBJ2-1 | NA | TRBV7-8 | NA | TGTGCCAGCAGCTTATATGTCACACTACCTGGGGGTGAGCAGTTCTTC | CASSLYVTLPGGEQFF
TRBJ2-7 | NA | TRBV27 | NA | TGTGCCAGCAGTTTACGGCAGCATAGCTCCTACGAGCAGTACTTC | CASSLRQHSSYEQYF
TRBJ1-1 | many | TRBV7-3 | NA | TGTGCCAGCAGACAGACCGCCTTAAATACTGAAGCTTTCTTT | CASRQTALNTEAFF
TRBJ2-3 | few | TRBV28 | NA | TGTGCCAGCATGGGGGATACGCAGTATTTT | CASMGDTQYF
TRBJ1-2 | NA | TRBV9 | TRBD1 | TGTGCCAGCAAGTCGACAGGGGGCGGCTATGGCTACACCTTC | CASKSTGGGYGYTF
TRBJ1-1 | few | TRBV4-1 | TRBD1 | TGCGCCAGCAGTCGACCCGGACAGGGCGCGGTAGCTTTCTTT | CASSRPGQGAVAFF
TRBJ1-1 | few | TRBV7-2 | NA | TGTGCCAGCAGCTCCCTAGGGGGCACTGAAGCTTTCTTT | CASSSLGGTEAFF
TRBJ2-3 | NA | TRBV7-2 | TRBD1 | TGTGCCAGCAGCTTGCGGACAGGGGGCCCCGATACGCAGTATTTT | CASSLRTGGPDTQYF
TRBJ2-1 | NA | TRBV12-5 | TRBD2 | TGTGCTAGTGGTTTGATATTAGCGGGTAATACCTACAATGAGCAGTTCTTC | CASGLILAGNTYNEQFF
TRBJ2-1 | NA | TRBV24-1 | NA | TGTGCCACCAGTGAGATAGGGGCAACTGAGCAGTTCTTC | CATSEIGATEQFF
TRBJ2-2 | NA | TRBV6-5 | NA | TGTGCCAGCAGTAACACAGGGACGACCGGGGAGCTGTTTTTT | CASSNTGTTGELFF
TRBJ2-7 | NA | TRBV18 | TRBD1 | TGTGCCAGCTCACCGCAGGACAGGGGTAGATACGAGCAGTACTTC | CASSPQDRGRYEQYF